These 16 T cell receptor beta chains came from one sample sequenced in a study of tumor and adjacent non-tumor tissue in lung cancer. TCRbeta libraries were built with three rounds of nested PCR, modified from ARM-PCR. One entry per CDR3 protein results from TCRdb running MiXCR on the multiplex PCR reads. The repertoire has 65,000 to 80,000 distinct CDR3 sequences, 73% of them found once; the top ten carry about 28%. No cell sorting was done before RNA was extracted from the tissue. The sample consisted of lung tumor tissue. The receptors derive from a man between 60 and 70 years old with non-small cell lung cancer.

As to this clonotype: An end of the junction does not agree with germline; a read error may underlie this. The V and J genes are TRBV5-5 and TRBJ2-2, with D perhaps TRBD1 (7 bases). The CDR3 totals 16 residues. CDR1 and CDR2 from the germline V gene are SGHKS and YYEKEE (reference sequence). CDR3 DNA sequence: TGTGCCAGCAGCTTGGCGGGATTAGTGCTCACAGGGGAGGTGTTTTTT. Amino acids: CASSLAGLVLTGEVFF.

In regard to this clonotype: Because it lacks the conserved phenylalanine or tryptophan at the end, this CDR3 is likely a read error. The chain couples TRBV29-1 to TRBJ2-7, with D possibly TRBD1 on 6 matching bases. The CDR3 spans 12 residues. V was clipped by 7 bases and J by 5 bases, with 15 bases between them. Looked up from germline, CDR1 is SQVTM and CDR2 is ANQGSEA. This chain's CDR3 is CSAVYRADEQYY. CDR3 bases: TGCAGCGCTGTTTACAGGGCTGACGAGCAGTACTAC.

A few counts support this clonotype. One base away lies a much larger clone, so this may be a sequencing read error. This sequence joins TRBV29-1 and TRBJ2-4, with unresolved D. Trimming removed 6 bases at V and 2 bases at J, with 26 bases between. Germline CDR1 is SQVTM and CDR2 is ANQGSEA. The CDR3 contains 18 residues. Here the CDR3 reads CSVETPESRAETKNIQYF. The DNA for the CDR3 is TGCAGCGTGGAAACACCGGAATCCCGGGCCGAAACCAAAAACATTCAGTACTTC.

In the case of this clonotype: Because the CDR3 is missing its conserved closing phenylalanine or tryptophan, this is likely a read error. CDR3: CASSLCPGHWTYEQYY. The CDR3 DNA sequence: TGTGCCAGCAGTTTATGTCCGGGGCATTGGACCTACGAGCAGTACTAC. The chain combines TRBV28 with TRBJ2-7; either TRBD1 or TRBD2 may fit D (5 bases each). This CDR3 has 16 residues. V was shortened by 0 bases and J by 2 bases, with 14 bases between the two germline ends. CDR1 is MDHEN, CDR2 SYDVKM, per germline.

The CDR3 nucleotides are TGCAGTGCCCCGAAGTCGGGAGACATAGGAGACCAGTACTTC. Its translation is CSAPKSGDIGDQYF. J is TRBJ2-7 and V is TRBV20-1; possibly TRBD2 for D (6 bases). Trimming left V 6 bases short and J 10 bases short, with 25 bases between. Germline V CDR1 and CDR2: DFQATT, SNEGSKA (reference sequence). CDR3 length equals 14 residues.

As concerns this clonotype: The CDR3 end shows no conserved phenylalanine or tryptophan, and so a read error is likely. No DNA is shown, since the ends of the CDR3 on it are uncertain; the CDR3 is the one TCRdb lists. The V and J genes are TRBV5-4 and TRBJ2-3; the tabulated D call, TRBD2, remains unverified against the DNA. Ends included, the CDR3 has 16 residues. CDR1 and CDR2 (germline): SGHNT, YYREEE (reference sequence). The CDR3 loop is CASSPIEREPGDTEYL.

In regard to this clonotype: One junction end does not reproduce the germline sequence, and a read error may be involved. CDR3 region: CAISRTSRRADTQYF. The CDR3 region has the DNA TGTGCCATCAGTAGGACTAGCAGGCGGGCAGATACGCAGTATTTT. The chain has TRBV6-5 and TRBJ2-3; 8 bases fit TRBD2. From germline, CDR1 is MNHEY and CDR2 SVGAGI. This CDR3 comprises 15 residues.

This clonotype was seen a single time. A read error may account for a junction end that differs from germline. This rearrangement joins TRBV29-1 to TRBJ2-5; 10 bases match TRBD2. Germline CDR1 and CDR2: SQVTM and ANQGSEA. The CDR3 covers 16 residues. DNA for the CDR3: TGCAGCATAGCGGGACTAGCGCGAGAATTCGGTGAGACTCAGTACTTC. This translates into CSIAGLAREFGETQYF.

As regards this clonotype: One end of the junction does not line up with germline, which may come from a read error. This chain connects TRBV10-3 to TRBJ1-6, with unresolved D. The CDR3 spans 14 residues. Germline-derived CDR1 and CDR2 are ENHRY and SYGVKD. The CDR3: CVISEIVTYSPLHF. In DNA form, the CDR3 reads TGTGTCATCAGTGAGATCGTAACCTATTCACCCCTCCACTTT.

Comments on this clonotype: The CDR3 carries no conserved terminal phenylalanine or tryptophan, so it likely arises from a read error. The J gene is TRBJ2-5, the V gene TRBV20-1; D is perhaps TRBD2 (5 bases). Per the germline V gene, CDR1 is DFQATT and CDR2 is SNEGSKA (reference sequence). The CDR3 loop spans 10 amino acids. The CDR3 is CSEGRETQYY. The CDR3 nucleotides read TGCAGTGAAGGAAGGGAGACTCAGTACTAC.

This clonotype was seen a handful of times. A clone one base away is much larger, so this may be a read error. The chain joins TRBV6-1 to TRBJ1-3; unclear D gene. CDR3 length: 15 amino acids. CDR1 is MNHNS, CDR2 SASEGT, per germline. This CDR3 reads CTSSDYSLSGNTIYF. For the CDR3, the DNA is TGTACCAGCAGTGATTACTCCCTCTCTGGAAACACCATATATTTT.

About this clonotype itself: The final CDR3 position lacks the conserved phenylalanine or tryptophan, pointing to a likely read error. The chain joins TRBV6-5 to TRBJ2-7, with TRBD1 as a possible D gene (6 bases). The CDR3 length is 15 residues. V lost 2 bases and J 4 bases, leaving 15 bases between the germline ends. CDR1 is MNHEY, CDR2 SVGAGI, per germline. The CDR3 spells CASSYGAGQTYEQYL. The CDR3 bases are TGTGCCAGCAGTTACGGGGCTGGACAGACTTACGAGCAGTACTTA.

Concerning this clonotype: At one end the junction does not follow the germline gene, possibly because of a read error. The chain is built from TRBV29-1 and TRBJ2-7, with D perhaps being TRBD1 or TRBD2 (5 bases each). The length of the CDR3 is 15 residues. Germline V CDR1 and CDR2: SQVTM, ANQGSEA. The CDR3 coding sequence is TGCAGCGTTGAATATCGGGAAAGGGGCTCCTGCGAGCAATACTTC. Protein product: CSVEYRERGSCEQYF.

A note on this clonotype: The junction departs from the called germline gene at one end, perhaps through a read error. This chain links TRBV28 with TRBJ1-5; D call uncertain. Germline values: CDR1 MDHEN, CDR2 SYDVKM. CDR3 length: 15 amino acids. CDR3 in DNA: TGTGTCAGCAGTTTTTTTGCGACTAGCAATCAGCCCCAGCATTTT. Protein sequence: CVSSFFATSNQPQHF.

Worth noting for this clonotype: Its ends do not fully match the called genes, so a read error is possible. The chain employs TRBV11-1 and TRBJ1-1; D is unclear. The length of the CDR3 is 13 residues. Germline CDR1 and CDR2: SGHAT and FQDESV (reference sequence). CDR3 residues: CASSLAPVAEASF. The CDR3 DNA reads as TGTGCCAGCAGCTTAGCGCCGGTAGCTGAAGCTTCCTTT. Full variable domain (rest looked up from reference TRBV11-1 and TRBJ1-1): EAEVAQSPRYKITEKSQAVAFWCDPISGHATLYWYRQILGQGPELLVQFQDESVVDDSQLPKDRFSAERLKGVDSTLKIQPAELGDSAMYLCASSLAPVAEASFGQGTRLTVV.

Concerning this clonotype itself: The conserved phenylalanine or tryptophan is not found at the CDR3 terminus, so this likely reflects a read error. The CDR3 sequence: CASSASGSQETQYS. CDR3 DNA sequence: TGTGCCAGCAGCGCAAGCGGGAGCCAAGAGACCCAGTACTCC. The gene calls are TRBV9 and TRBJ2-5; 8 bases are shared with TRBD2. J gave up 1 base and V 3 bases, and 2 bases lay outside the gene matches. Germline V gene data show CDR1 as SGDLS and CDR2 as YYNGEE. The CDR3 has 14 residues.